The rows below give T cell receptor beta chains drawn from one sample of a study of response to subunit inactivated influenza vaccine. Using its own MiXCR run on the RT-PCR reads, TCRdb lists one record per CDR3 protein. The table lists approximately 700,000 distinct CDR3 sequences, approximately 13% of them singletons. The sequencing here drew on PBMCs from blood, taken about 14 days before vaccination. These receptors all stem from a man in his fifties who received an inactivated influenza vaccine. The CDR3 runs from the conserved cysteine through the conserved F or W. Each record gives: J gene, D gene, V gene, clone size, CDR3 DNA, CDR3 protein. A D gene is named only where the DNA matches it firmly. The size field is filled for only some rows; it gives once, few, many or a size class.

>TRBJ2-5|TRBD2|TRBV27|.
TGTGCCAGCAGTTTACTCCCGGGGGGGGGCCGGGAGACCCAGTACTTC
CASSLLPGGGRETQYF
>TRBJ1-2|TRBD1|TRBV6-5|few
TGTGCCAGCAGTTACTCAAGCGTGGGACAGGGGGCCTCCCTCTATGGCTACACCTTC
CASSYSSVGQGASLYGYTF
>TRBJ2-7|TRBD1|TRBV6-2/TRBV6-3|many
TGTGCCAGCAGCCTGGGACAGGGGCGCTACGAGCAGTACTTC
CASSLGQGRYEQYF
>TRBJ2-1|TRBD2|TRBV11-1|.
TGTGCCAGCAGCCCTCCGGGACTAGCGGGAGGGCCTGTTAGGAATGAGCAGTTCTTC
CASSPPGLAGGPVRNEQFF
>TRBJ2-1|TRBD2|TRBV7-8|.
TGTGCCAGCAGCCAGGGACTAGCGTCGTCCTTC
CASSQGLASSF
>TRBJ2-7|.|TRBV5-6|.
TGTGCCAGCAGCTCCGGTGGGGGGTTCTACGAGCAGTACTTC
CASSSGGGFYEQYF
>TRBJ2-1|.|TRBV29-1|.
TGCAGCCTTATCAGACAGAGGAAAAATGAGCAGTTCTTC
CSLIRQRKNEQFF
>TRBJ2-7|TRBD1|TRBV7-2|.
TGTGCCAGCAGGATAGGTGGGACAGACTACGAGCAGTACTTC
CASRIGGTDYEQYF
>TRBJ2-5|.|TRBV24-1|.
TGTGCCACCAGTGATGTGAGCCAGGGGTATCAAGAGACCCAGTACTTC
CATSDVSQGYQETQYF
>TRBJ1-5|.|TRBV12-3/TRBV12-4|.
TGTGCCAGCAGCCACAGCGTCACGAATCAGCCCCAGCATTTT
CASSHSVTNQPQHF
>TRBJ2-3|.|TRBV4-1|few
TGCGCCAGCAGCCTGTTGGGTTCATTTGGCACAGATACGCAGTATTTT
CASSLLGSFGTDTQYF
>TRBJ1-5|TRBD1|TRBV24-1|.
TGTGCCACCAGTGGCCGGACAGGGGGCGATCAGCCCCAGCATTTT
CATSGRTGGDQPQHF
>TRBJ2-7|TRBD1|TRBV28|few
TGTGCCAGCAGCCAGAGGACAGGGGGCCGGGAGCAGTACTTC
CASSQRTGGREQYF
>TRBJ2-3|.|TRBV18|many
TGTGCCAGCTCACTACCAAACACAGATACGCAGTATTTT
CASSLPNTDTQYF
>TRBJ1-2|.|TRBV12-3/TRBV12-4|few
TGTGCCAGCAGCCCTGCAGGGATAGGCTACACCTTC
CASSPAGIGYTF
>TRBJ2-1|TRBD2|TRBV5-1|few
TGCGCCAGCAGCTTGGATGTGACTAGCGGGAACAATGAGCAGTTCTTC
CASSLDVTSGNNEQFF
>TRBJ2-2|TRBD1|TRBV20-1|.
TGCAGTGCTACCCCAGCCGGGACAGGGAACACCGGGGAGCTGTTTTTT
CSATPAGTGNTGELFF
>TRBJ2-1|.|TRBV4-2|few
TGTGCCAGCAGCCAAGATATGCGGAGCTCCTACAATGAGCAGTTCTTC
CASSQDMRSSYNEQFF
>TRBJ2-1|TRBD1|TRBV12-3/TRBV12-4|.
TGTGCCACCGCCGGACAGGGGTACAATGAGCAGTTCTTC
CATAGQGYNEQFF
>TRBJ2-7|.|TRBV6-2/TRBV6-3|.
TGTGCCAGCAGGAACAGGGAATCAACCTACGAGCAGTACTTC
CASRNRESTYEQYF
>TRBJ2-1|TRBD2|TRBV10-2|few
TGCGCCAGCAGTGAGTCGGTAGCGGGGTGGGATGAGCAGTTCTTC
CASSESVAGWDEQFF
>TRBJ2-1|TRBD2|TRBV20-1|few
TGCAGTGCTAAAATCCCAGGGACTAGCGGGACTAAAAATGAGCAGTTCTTC
CSAKIPGTSGTKNEQFF
>TRBJ2-3|TRBD2|TRBV20-1|many
TGCAGTGCTGGACTTGTGGGGGGGAAAAACACAGATACGCAGTATTTT
CSAGLVGGKNTDTQYF
>TRBJ2-3|.|TRBV9|.
TGTGCCAGCAGCGTAGCGGGTGGGTTTGGAGATACGCAGTATTTT
CASSVAGGFGDTQYF
>TRBJ1-1|.|TRBV4-3|few
TGCGCCAGCAGCCAGGATTCAGGGAACACTGAAGCTTTCTTT
CASSQDSGNTEAFF
>TRBJ1-2|.|TRBV20-1|.
TGCAGTGCTCCCAGGGGAGACTATGGCTACACCTTC
CSAPRGDYGYTF
>TRBJ2-1|TRBD2|TRBV27|few
TGTGCCAGCAGTTCTGGGGCTAGCGGGGGCCTGAGCTCCTACAATGAGCAGTTCTTC
CASSSGASGGLSSYNEQFF
>TRBJ2-1|TRBD2|TRBV7-8|few
TGTGCCAGCAGCCCAGGACTAGCGGGGGGCCCCTCCTACAATGAGCAGTTCTTC
CASSPGLAGGPSYNEQFF
>TRBJ2-7|.|TRBV5-6|few
TGTGCCAGCAGCTCCGCCGCCTACGAGCAGTACTTC
CASSSAAYEQYF
>TRBJ2-7|.|TRBV20-1|.
TGCAGTGCCTGGGACACAACCTACGAGCAGTACTTC
CSAWDTTYEQYF
>TRBJ1-2|.|TRBV4-2|.
TGTGCCAGCAGCCAAAGGGGGGGAGACAGCGCCCACCCCGTCCTCTTC
CASSQRGGDSAHPVLF